This TCR beta chain was captured by sequencing in a study of T cells in Graves' hyperthyroidism and ophthalmopathy. RNA transcripts yielded amplified TCR beta CDR3 regions. A first-round RT-PCR of the TCR CDR3 used the HTBI primer set. MiXCR, run by TCRdb on the multiplex PCR reads, gives a single entry per CDR3 protein. The profile covers some 250,000 distinct CDR3 sequences, with 14% to 15% appearing a single time and more than 10% taken by the ten largest. Germline V CDR1 and CDR2: SGHDT, YYEEEE. V gave up 3 bases and J gave up 8 bases; unmatched junction bases: 8. The CDR3 has 15 residues. The sequence derives from a woman in her thirties or forties with Graves' hyperthyroidism that later progressed to Graves' ophthalmopathy. The chain carries TRBV5-6 and TRBJ2-1; 10 nucleotides line up with TRBD1. Source material: blood. Here the CDR3 DNA reads TGTGCCAGCAGCTCCGCCGGGACAGGGGTCCATGAGCAGTTCTTC. Translation: CASSSAGTGVHEQFF.